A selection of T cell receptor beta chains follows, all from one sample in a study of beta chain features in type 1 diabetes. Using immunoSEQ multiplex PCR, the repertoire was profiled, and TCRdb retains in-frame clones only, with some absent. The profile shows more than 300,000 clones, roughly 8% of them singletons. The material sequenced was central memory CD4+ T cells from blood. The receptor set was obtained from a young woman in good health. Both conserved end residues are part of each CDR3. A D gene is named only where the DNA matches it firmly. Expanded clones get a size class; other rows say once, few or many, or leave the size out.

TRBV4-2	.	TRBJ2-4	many	CASSLTLAKNIQYF	TGTGCCAGCAGCCTCACATTAGCCAAAAACATTCAGTACTTC
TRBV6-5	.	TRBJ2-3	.	CASSFGTIGTDTQYF	TGTGCCAGCAGTTTCGGGACAATCGGCACAGATACGCAGTATTTT
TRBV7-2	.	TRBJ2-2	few	CASSLSRLSFGELFF	TGTGCCAGCAGCTTAAGCAGGCTGTCGTTCGGGGAGCTGTTTTTT
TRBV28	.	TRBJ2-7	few	CASSINRFYEQYF	TGTGCCAGCAGTATCAACAGATTCTACGAGCAGTACTTC
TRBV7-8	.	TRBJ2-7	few	CASSLTGLLYEQYF	TGTGCCAGCAGCCTAACGGGACTCCTCTACGAGCAGTACTTC
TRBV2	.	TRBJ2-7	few	CATRTDVIGEQYF	TGTGCCACTCGGACGGACGTAATTGGCGAGCAGTACTTC
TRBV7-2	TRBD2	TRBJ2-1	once	CASSSGRIPYNEQFF	TGTGCCAGCAGTAGCGGGAGAATCCCCTACAATGAGCAGTTCTTC
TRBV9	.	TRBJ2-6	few	CASSVSGLGIPGANVLTF	TGTGCCAGCAGCGTATCCGGATTGGGGATCCCTGGGGCCAACGTCCTGACTTTC
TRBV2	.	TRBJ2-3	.	CASSGAGSSTDTQYF	TGTGCCAGCAGTGGGGCAGGTTCTAGCACAGATACGCAGTATTTT
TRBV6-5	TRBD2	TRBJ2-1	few	CASSSGTSGTRREQFF	TGTGCCAGCAGTTCCGGGACTAGCGGGACCCGCCGCGAGCAGTTCTTC
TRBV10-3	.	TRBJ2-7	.	CAISESRGNSYEQYF	TGTGCCATCAGTGAGTCTAGGGGTAACTCCTACGAGCAGTACTTC
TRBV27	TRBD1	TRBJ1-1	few	CASKPGQGMGNTEAFF	TGTGCCAGCAAACCTGGACAGGGGATGGGAAACACTGAAGCTTTCTTT
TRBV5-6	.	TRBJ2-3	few	CASSPGTTDTQYF	TGTGCCAGCAGCCCCGGGACTACAGATACGCAGTATTTT
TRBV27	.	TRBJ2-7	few	CASSIAGSGSYEQYF	TGTGCCAGCAGTATAGCCGGGTCAGGCTCCTACGAGCAGTACTTC
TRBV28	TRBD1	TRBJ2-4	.	CASSLSPGQRYVIQYF	TGTGCCAGCAGTTTATCTCCGGGACAGCGGTACGTCATTCAGTACTTC
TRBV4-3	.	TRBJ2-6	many	CASSQAWGSGANVLTF	TGCGCCAGCAGCCAAGCTTGGGGTTCTGGGGCCAACGTCCTGACTTTC
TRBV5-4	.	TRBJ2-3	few	CASSPARGGTDTQYF	TGTGCCAGCAGCCCGGCTAGGGGTGGCACAGATACGCAGTATTTT
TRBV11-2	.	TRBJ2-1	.	CASGKFVSSYNEQFF	TGTGCCAGCGGCAAATTCGTTAGCTCCTACAATGAGCAGTTCTTC
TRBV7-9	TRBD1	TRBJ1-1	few	CASSQQGELTEAFF	TGTGCCAGCAGCCAACAGGGGGAACTCACTGAAGCTTTCTTT
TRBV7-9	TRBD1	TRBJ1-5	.	CASSFGPRQGRNQPQHF	TGTGCCAGCAGCTTTGGGCCCCGACAGGGGCGTAATCAGCCCCAGCATTTT
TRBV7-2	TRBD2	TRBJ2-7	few	CASSVLAGLSYEQYF	TGTGCCAGCAGCGTACTAGCGGGGCTTTCCTACGAGCAGTACTTC
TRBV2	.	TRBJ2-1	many	CASSEGGTRTKFF	TGTGCCAGCAGTGAGGGCGGCACCCGGACCAAGTTCTTC
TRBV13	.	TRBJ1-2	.	CASSFSNPTTGYTF	TGTGCCAGCAGCTTCAGTAATCCTACAACTGGCTACACCTTC
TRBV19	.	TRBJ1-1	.	CASSHYPGENTEAFF	TGTGCCAGTAGCCACTATCCCGGCGAGAACACTGAAGCTTTCTTT
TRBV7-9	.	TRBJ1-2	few	CASSLWVGTLNYGYTF	TGTGCCAGCAGCTTGTGGGTCGGCACCCTGAACTATGGCTACACCTTC
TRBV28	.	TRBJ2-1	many	CASSYGGRREQFF	TGTGCCAGCAGTTATGGAGGGAGGCGGGAGCAGTTCTTC
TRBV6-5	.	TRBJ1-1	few	CASSYSRGTEAFF	TGTGCCAGCAGTTACTCAAGAGGAACTGAAGCTTTCTTT
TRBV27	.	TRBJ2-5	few	CASSLSNGGTQYF	TGTGCCAGCAGTTTATCGAACGGTGGGACCCAGTACTTC
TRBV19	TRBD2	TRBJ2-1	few	CASSWREGNEQFF	TGTGCCAGTAGTTGGCGGGAGGGTAATGAGCAGTTCTTC
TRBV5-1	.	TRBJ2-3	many	CASSRGASNTQYF	TGCGCCAGCAGCCGGGGGGCTAGCAACACGCAGTATTTT
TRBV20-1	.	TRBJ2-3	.	CSARGTSRQYF	TGCAGTGCTAGGGGCACTAGCAGACAGTATTTT
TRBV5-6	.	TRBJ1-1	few	CASSLAGEAFF	TGTGCCAGCAGCTTGGCCGGTGAAGCTTTCTTT
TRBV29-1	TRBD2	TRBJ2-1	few	CSVDPGLAGGVQFF	TGCAGCGTTGATCCGGGACTAGCGGGAGGTGTGCAGTTCTTC
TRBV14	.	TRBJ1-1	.	CASSPHGRGAAMNTEAFF	TGTGCCAGCAGCCCCCACGGGAGGGGAGCGGCGATGAACACTGAAGCTTTCTTT
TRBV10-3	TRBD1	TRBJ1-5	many	CAIKDRGDQPQHF	TGTGCCATCAAAGACAGGGGAGATCAGCCCCAGCATTTT
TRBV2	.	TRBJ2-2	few	CASKPGTGELFF	TGTGCCAGCAAGCCGGGCACCGGGGAGCTGTTTTTT
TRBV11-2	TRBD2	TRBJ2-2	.	CASRLGTSGRKDTGELFF	TGTGCCAGCAGACTCGGGACTAGCGGGAGGAAGGACACCGGGGAGCTGTTTTTT
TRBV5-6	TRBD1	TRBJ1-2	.	CASADRVGTYDYVWTF	TGTGCCAGCGCGGACAGGGTGGGGACTTATGACTACGTTTGGACCTTC
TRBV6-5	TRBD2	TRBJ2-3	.	CASSPFGRKGDTQYF	TGTGCCAGCAGCCCTTTCGGGAGGAAGGGAGATACGCAGTATTTT
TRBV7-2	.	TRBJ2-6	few	CASSPRLSGANVLTF	TGTGCCAGCAGCCCCCGTCTCTCTGGGGCCAACGTCCTGACTTTC
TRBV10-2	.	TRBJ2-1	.	CASEAGYNEQFF	TGCGCCAGCGAGGCGGGGTACAATGAGCAGTTCTTC
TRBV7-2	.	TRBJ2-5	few	CASSIKVQETQYF	TGTGCCAGCAGCATCAAAGTCCAAGAGACCCAGTACTTC
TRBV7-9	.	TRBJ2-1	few	CASSLSLDEQFF	TGTGCCAGCAGCTTAAGCCTGGACGAGCAGTTCTTC
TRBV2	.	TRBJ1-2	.	CASSELGGDYGYTF	TGTGCCAGCAGTGAATTAGGGGGTGACTATGGCTACACCTTC
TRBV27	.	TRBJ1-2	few	CASSFRGSYGYTF	TGTGCCAGCAGTTTTAGGGGGAGCTATGGCTACACCTTC
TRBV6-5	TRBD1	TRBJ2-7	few	CASSYSGTGGDEQYF	TGTGCCAGCAGTTACTCGGGGACAGGGGGCGACGAGCAGTACTTC
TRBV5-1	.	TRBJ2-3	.	CASSLSGDTDTQYF	TGCGCCAGCAGCCTGTCAGGGGACACAGATACGCAGTATTTT